The 5 T cell receptor beta chains below were found in one sample sequenced in a study of molecular identifiers for immune sequencing clone quantification. TCRdb passed the PCR reads through MiXCR, listing each CDR3 protein once. The sample includes about 640,000 distinct CDR3 sequences, approximately 20% of them seen just once. Sequenced sample: naive CD8+ T cells from blood, with Jurkat cell RNA spiked in. As for subset: FACS-sorted CD8+CD4-CCR7+CD45RA+ naive T cells. The origin of the receptors is a human donor in good health. Some libraries in this study had Jurkat cell RNA spiked in.

This chain joins TRBV6-4 and TRBJ2-1; 8 nucleotides line up with TRBD1. The V and J ends lost 0 bases and 5 bases, in that order; junction bases with no gene match: 3. The CDR3 is 15 residues long. Germline loops: CDR1 MRHNA, CDR2 SNTAGT. The CDR3 DNA sequence: TGTGCCAGCAGTGACTCTGCAGGGGGCCACAATGAGCAGTTCTTC. It is translated as CASSDSAGGHNEQFF.

This clonotype occurred a few times. The rearrangement uses TRBV19 and TRBJ1-5, with D tentatively TRBD1 (5 bases). The ends were cut back, 7 bases at V and 0 bases at J, with 22 bases in the middle. The CDR3 consists of 18 residues. CDR1 LNHDA and CDR2 SQIVND come from the germline V gene (reference sequence). As DNA, the CDR3 is TGTGCCAGTAATCCTTCTGTGGGGGTTCTAGATAGCAATCAGCCCCAGCATTTT. It encodes CASNPSVGVLDSNQPQHF. Looking up the rest from reference TRBV19 and TRBJ1-5 gives the full variable domain: DGGITQSPKYLFRKEGQNVTLSCEQNLNHDAMYWYRQDPGQGLRLIYYSQIVNDFQKGDIAEGYSVSREKKESFPLTVTSAQKNPTAFYLCASNPSVGVLDSNQPQHFGDGTRLSIL.

With respect to this clonotype: Mismatch with germline at one junction end may stem from a read error. The gene calls are TRBV9 and TRBJ2-7; 9 bases fit TRBD1. The CDR3 has 14 amino acids. Germline V gene data show CDR1 as SGDLS and CDR2 as YYNGEE. The CDR3 DNA follows: TGTGCCGGCAGCCTGGGGGGACAGGGCTACGAGCAGTACTTC. Protein product: CAGSLGGQGYEQYF.

This clonotype was seen a few times. This rearrangement joins TRBV19 to TRBJ1-1; 9 bases match TRBD1. Germline V CDR1 and CDR2: LNHDA, SQIVND (reference sequence). This CDR3 spans 16 amino acids. Trimming took 6 bases from V and 6 from J; bases not matched to a gene: 14. CDR3: CASSPGQGFLLSEAFF. In nucleotides, the CDR3 is TGTGCCAGTAGCCCGGGACAGGGCTTCCTCTTGTCTGAAGCTTTCTTT.

This clonotype was found many times. The chain links TRBV29-1 to TRBJ2-3, with 14 bases aligning to TRBD2. Germline V gene lookup returns CDR1 SQVTM and CDR2 ANQGSEA. The V and J ends lost 1 base and 1 base, in that order; junction bases with no gene match: 7. The CDR3 is 18 residues long. The chain's CDR3 is CSVEGLAGGGRGTDTQYF. Here the CDR3 DNA reads TGCAGCGTTGAAGGACTAGCGGGAGGGGGTAGGGGCACAGATACGCAGTATTTT.